This section outlines one TCR beta chain sequence together with its context. Its antigen is not yet known. Qualities for individual bases were not recorded, and no much larger clone is one base off. In total, approximately 610 healthy bone marrow donors made up the cohort. All cohort members were sampled while nominally healthy, although unrecorded immune exposures were likely present. The donor was CMV seropositive and belonged to the group of about 290 seropositive cohort members. A peripheral blood sample was provided by each donor, and peripheral blood mononuclear cells were used for TCR beta sequencing. The Qiagen DNeasy Blood Extraction Kit was used to extract genomic DNA from the blood cell samples. CDR1 is given as SGDLS and CDR2 as YYNGEE, both from the germline V gene. The CDR3 contains 19 residues, cysteine and phenylalanine counted. Kept here is only the CDR3 DNA, which spans 57 bases and is read in frame from base 1. V is cut back by 0 bases and J by 8 bases, with 15 bases in the junction unmatched.

Libraries were constructed by the immunoSEQ multiplex PCR assay. For the multiplex PCR, a mixture combining 60 forward primers for TCR Vbeta segments and 13 reverse primers for TCR Jbeta segments was used. The CDR3 region of rearranged TCR beta genes was amplified from genomic DNA with a multiplex PCR assay. The Illumina HiSeq System was used to sequence the amplified TCR beta libraries as 87-base-pair reads. The source study handled its data this way. Across the 500 to 750 repertoires, a later analysis counted about 81 million unique TCR beta chains, some 11 million of which were shared by at least two donors. Raw reads were error-corrected and collapsed into unique sequences with a nearest-neighbor algorithm that merged closely related sequences to remove PCR and sequencing errors. To assign V, D and J gene segments, CDR3 sequences were aligned to IMGT reference sequences. For a sequence to be retained, a match of at least six nucleotides was required to both a V gene segment and a J gene segment. A rearrangement counted as productive if the CDR3 had no stop codons and remained in frame with V and J, and every other rearrangement counted as non-productive. Following IMGT convention, CDR3 was defined as the stretch from the second conserved V-encoded cysteine to the conserved J-encoded phenylalanine. The earlier analysis of 550 to 650 of the donors excluded any sequence lacking an unambiguous match to a single V gene segment. An earlier analysis of approximately 590 of the donors classified V segments as functional when productive rearrangements were above 56.7% and as segregating when the standard deviation between donors was above 5%. A statistical classification framework was built to diagnose cytomegalovirus status from the catalog of TCR beta chain sequences. In a later analysis, V and J genes were assigned by comparing TCR nucleotide sequences against IMGT/GENE-DB human TR gene sequences. In a later analysis, CDR3 sequences and most-parsimonious VDJ recombination scenarios were assigned using the TCRdist pipeline. A later analysis defined each TCR beta chain by its CDR3 amino acid sequence plus V-gene family, and excluded reads lacking a unique V-gene family. A later analysis removed 550 to 700 highly shared, low-generation-probability nucleotide sequences to deal with suspected cross-contamination and a sequencing artifact. A later analysis calculated a clonal expansion index for each public chain from normalized within-repertoire ranks of inferred template counts. Generation probabilities in a later analysis came from a VDJ recombination model fitted to out-of-frame rearrangements, and those results were checked against IGoR. Hypergeometric tests were used in a later analysis to score TCR-TCR, TCR-HLA and TCR-CMV co-occurrence, with a repertoire-size bias correction applied to the TCR pairs. False discovery rates were estimated in a later analysis by permuting HLA or CMV assignments 20 times. In a later analysis, co-occurring TCRs were grouped with DBSCAN, and TCRdist sequence similarity was added when clustering was performed within HLA-allele-positive subsets. Repertoires with fewer than 30,000 or more than 120,000 public chains, plus five repertoires with anomalous nucleotide sharing, were excluded from co-occurrence clustering. This is the immuneACCESS table as TCRdb keeps it, with only in-frame sequences that have V and J called. A part of the clones is gone; compared with another copy, unresolved V genes explain less than half, and the rest is unexplained. Clone size and V and J calls were adopted from that table, with D and trimming inferred from the DNA. In all, the sample holds 140,000 to 150,000 clones, and over 65% of those were seen once. The ten biggest clones cover approximately 2.9% of the sample.

The sample belongs to a study of cytomegalovirus exposure and HLA in healthy donors (dated by TCRdb to 2017 to 2019). In the study overall: In an earlier analysis of some 610 of the donors, approximately 300 Gb of sequence data and 117 million unique TCR beta sequences from about 190 million T cells were reported. An early release that covered 500 to 800 HLA-typed donors contained about 300 gigabases of sequencing data and about 93 million unique TCR sequences. The genetic ancestry cluster associated with self-reported Caucasian donors included 81% of the approximately 430 genotyped donors. The aim of the study was to test whether cataloging public T cell receptors could identify signatures of past pathogen exposure. The study profiled the T cell repertoires of some 610 subjects by immunosequencing and related them to cytomegalovirus serostatus. A separate validation cohort of some 130 different subjects was used in addition to the 666-subject first cohort. To predict cytomegalovirus infection status, the study brought together high-throughput TCR immunosequencing, statistical association of individual TCRs with disease status, and machine learning. A later analysis re-examined previously published TCR beta repertoires from just over 650 donors and added high-resolution HLA genotyping to investigate patterns of TCR occurrence. Rather than using new phenotypic data, the later analysis identified candidate immune exposures from TCR beta sequences and from how often those sequences occurred across donors. An earlier analysis of about 600 of the donors used high-throughput TCR beta sequencing to judge whether each TCR beta V gene segment behaved as functional or pseudogenic. Donor age, sex, ethnicity and CMV serostatus were collected together with the repertoire data. Genome-wide SNP genotypes for about 60% of the roughly 670 donors were used in a later genetic analysis, which treated that subset as a discovery cohort. Every discovery cohort repertoire had been produced on one sequencing platform. Both class I and class II loci were covered by HLA typing, at four-digit resolution. Typing coverage varied by locus: roughly 629-640 donors for A, B, C, DRB1 and DQB1; approximately 500 for DQA1; more than 600 for DPA1; roughly 450 for DPB1. Four to six DR-DQ haplotypes were handled as single units for association and clustering, since linkage in the cohort was strong. On average, about 200,000 unique TCR beta nucleotide sequences were sequenced per donor among more than 350 genotyped donors of the cohort, with about 17% of those sequences being non-productive. Overall results and qualifications from the work: In a later analysis, the rate of TCR association differed among HLA loci, with DRB1 alleles having the most associated TCRs and HLA-C alleles having the fewest. An earlier analysis of around 500 of the donors showed that most TCR beta V segments appeared in productive rearrangements either about 87% or about 30% of the time, which broadly matched IMGT annotations. A cluster of highly shared sequence variants was judged likely to represent a technical artifact of the sequencing pipeline. Linkage disequilibrium might explain the correlated functional status among segregating V segments, but an unknown experimental factor could not be ruled out. A further reported finding was that TCR beta sequences accurately predicted the HLA-A and HLA-B alleles for most subjects in the first cohort. Because some donors lacked HLA typing at each locus, the association tests relied only on the typed subset. It was suggested by the authors that the approach could potentially be generalized to other disease states and immunological phenotypes. In the study, approximately 160 TCR beta chains were listed as associated with cytomegalovirus. Some IMGT-functional V segments, including TRBV6-2 and TRBV6-3, could not be told apart with the 87-base-pair reads, so those segments were excluded. When HLA alleles, especially DR and DQ, strongly co-occurred, attributing TCR associations to individual alleles was difficult. In a later genetic analysis, fewer N-insertions in productive TCRs were reported among donors in an Asian-associated ancestry cluster than the 666-donor mean. Most CMV-associated TCR beta chains appeared to be HLA-restricted in a later analysis, and the HLA associations seemed to be driven largely by CMV exposure. CMV serostatus was the only immune exposure information available for the cohort. In vitro tests confirmed that a few of the cytomegalovirus-associated TCR beta chains recognize cytomegalovirus antigens. At a false discovery rate of 0.05, a later analysis linked approximately 18,000 TCR beta sequences to specific HLA alleles. In a later analysis, HLA-associated TCR beta chains showed more clonal expansion and lower generation probabilities than non-associated chains that were equally common. In a later analysis, several top co-occurrence clusters were reported to appear linked to parvovirus B19, influenza, CMV and Epstein-Barr virus. The cohort was sequenced for TCR beta chains only, and without alpha or paired-chain data the features that could be detected were limited. Most TCR sequences were observed very rarely across donors, whereas some public TCRs were present in many individuals. Some 15 rarely observed V segments, including chromosome 9 orphons, were excluded from the earlier analysis of almost 600 of the donors because counts were too low. The presence/absence analyses assumed that sequencing depth was roughly uniform across donors, and that assumption may not be true. V-gene and J-gene trimming of TCR beta chains was associated with a missense DCLRE1C variant in a later genetic analysis, and the association was replicated in an independent cohort. In both the original and validation cohorts, the classifier was reported to diagnose cytomegalovirus status with high specificity and sensitivity.

This TCR derives from a man aged 35 to 55 in good health and CMV-seropositive. The sequence links TRBV9 to TRBJ2-4; 12 bases in the middle match TRBD2. Material: PBMCs. The DNA is TGTGCCAGCAGCGTAGAGCATAGGACTAGCGGGATAGGGGCAGACATTCAGTACTTC. It is translated as CASSVEHRTSGIGADIQYF. Where the CDR3 stops, the reference TRBV9 and TRBJ2-4 genes take over; the full variable domain is DSGVTQTPKHLITATGQRVTLRCSPRSGDLSVYWYQQSLDQGLQFLIQYYNGEERAKGNILERFSAQQFPDLHSELNLSSLELGDSALYFCASSVEHRTSGIGADIQYFGAGTRLSVL.